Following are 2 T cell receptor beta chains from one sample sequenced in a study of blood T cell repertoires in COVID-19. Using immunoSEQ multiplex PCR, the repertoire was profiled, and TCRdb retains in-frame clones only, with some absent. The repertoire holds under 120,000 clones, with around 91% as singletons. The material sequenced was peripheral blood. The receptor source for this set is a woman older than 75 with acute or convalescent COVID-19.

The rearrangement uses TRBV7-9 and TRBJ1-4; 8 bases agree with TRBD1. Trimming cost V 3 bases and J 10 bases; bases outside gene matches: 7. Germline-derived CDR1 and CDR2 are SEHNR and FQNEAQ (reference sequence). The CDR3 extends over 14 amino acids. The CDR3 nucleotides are TGTGCCAGCAGCTTGACAGGGGTTTTGGGAAAACTGTTTTTT. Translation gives CASSLTGVLGKLFF.

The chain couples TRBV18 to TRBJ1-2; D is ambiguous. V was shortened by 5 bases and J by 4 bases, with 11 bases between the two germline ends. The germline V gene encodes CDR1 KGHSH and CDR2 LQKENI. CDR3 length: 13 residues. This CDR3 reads CASSAGVFYGYTF. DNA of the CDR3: TGTGCCAGCTCAGCCGGGGTTTTCTATGGCTACACCTTC.